These 25 T cell receptor beta chains share one sample of origin, sequenced in a study of blood T cells in healthy people across ages. Then a second PCR, running about 7 to 11 cycles, was carried out with a sample-barcoded 5' primer and a J-beta primer mix. Each CDR3 protein is one row after TCRdb ran MiXCR on the 5' RACE reads. The sample holds 800,000 to 950,000 distinct CDR3 sequences, almost 30% seen once. The sample was also linked to a second study, of T cells of mothers and their children.

The sequenced material came from blood. These TCRs come from a woman aged 35 to 49 in good health.

The chain couples TRBV28 to TRBJ2-7, with TRBD2 matching over 7 bases. Germline V lookup: CDR1 MDHEN, CDR2 SYDVKM. The ends lost 3 bases at V and 3 bases at J; junction bases unmatched: 8. The CDR3 runs to 15 residues. This chain's CDR3 is CASSLWGGGGYEQYF. The CDR3 DNA is TGTGCCAGCAGTTTGTGGGGGGGTGGGGGCTACGAGCAGTACTTC.

This clonotype occurred many times. CDR3 sequence (DNA): TGTGCCAGCAGCTTCCCGGGACAGGGATTGGGAAAATCCTACGAGCAGTACTTC. Encoded protein: CASSFPGQGLGKSYEQYF. The chain combines TRBV28 with TRBJ2-7, with 9 bases matching TRBD1. The CDR3 length is 18 residues. Germline CDR1 MDHEN, CDR2 SYDVKM. V lost 6 bases, J lost 1 base, and 16 bases stayed unmatched.

The chain carries TRBV7-9 and TRBJ1-3; the D gene is possibly TRBD1 (5 bases). From germline, CDR1 is SEHNR and CDR2 FQNEAQ (reference sequence). This CDR3 has 11 amino acids. Trimming removed 4 bases at V and 8 bases at J, with 6 bases between. CDR3 loop: CASSWGDTIYF. The CDR3 nucleotides read TGTGCCAGCAGCTGGGGGGACACCATATATTTT. The variable domain in full, completed from reference TRBV7-9 and TRBJ1-3, reads DTGVSQNPRHKITKRGQNVTFRCDPISEHNRLYWYRQTLGQGPEFLTYFQNEAQLEKSRLLSDRFSAERPKGSFSTLEIQRTEQGDSAMYLCASSWGDTIYFGEGSWLTVV.

V and J are TRBV5-1 and TRBJ2-1, with TRBD1 matching over 7 bases. V shed 3 bases, J shed 6 bases, and the junction held 12 bases outside the gene matches. Germline CDR1 SGHRS, CDR2 YFSETQ. The CDR3 runs to 16 residues. DNA of the CDR3: TGCGCCAGCAGCTACCGGAAGGCGGCAGGGGGCAATGAGCAGTTCTTC. Translation: CASSYRKAAGGNEQFF.

About this clonotype: A read error is possible here, since a much larger clone lies one base away. The CDR3 does not close with the conserved phenylalanine or tryptophan, likely indicating a read error. The genes are TRBV28 and TRBJ2-5; 12 bases line up with TRBD1. There are 15 residues in the CDR3. Germline V lookup: CDR1 MDHEN, CDR2 SYDVKM. Unmatched junction bases numbered 5, after V lost 5 bases and J lost 4 bases. The CDR3 loop is CASSPGDRGRETQYS. CDR3 bases: TGTGCCAGCAGTCCTGGGGACAGGGGGCGAGAGACCCAGTACTCC.

As regards this clonotype: A much more abundant neighbour one base away suggests this may be a read error. V and J are TRBV9 and TRBJ1-2; 10 bases agree with TRBD1. This CDR3 spans 15 amino acids. Germline-derived CDR1 and CDR2 are SGDLS and YYNGEE. Trimming at V came to 0 bases and at J to 8 bases, leaving 7 bases not matched to a gene. CDR3 nucleotides: TGTGCCAGCAGCGTAGCGGGGGACAGGGGAAGGGGCTACACCTTC. Protein: CASSVAGDRGRGYTF.

Comment on this clonotype: This could be a read error, since a much larger clone is one nucleotide away. V and J are TRBV9 and TRBJ2-4, with 9 bases fitting TRBD1. Germline CDR1 and CDR2: SGDLS and YYNGEE. The CDR3 runs 15 residues. J was trimmed by 8 bases and V by 3 bases; bases with no gene match: 9. The CDR3 here is CASSGAPGQGDIQYF. The DNA for the CDR3 is TGTGCCAGCAGCGGAGCTCCGGGACAGGGAGACATTCAGTACTTC.

This chain uses TRBV20-1 with TRBJ2-5; D not resolved. The germline V gene has CDR1 DFQATT and CDR2 SNEGSKA (reference sequence). Between the trimmed V and J ends, which lost 7 bases and 0 bases, there was a span of 18 bases. This CDR3 comprises 15 residues. The CDR3 protein is CSVIPRTRYQETQYF. The CDR3 DNA reads as TGCAGTGTCATCCCCCGGACGCGATACCAAGAGACCCAGTACTTC.

This clonotype has just a few counts. The gene calls are TRBV28 and TRBJ2-5; perhaps TRBD1 as D (6 bases). Germline V gives CDR1 MDHEN, CDR2 SYDVKM. Trimming left V 4 bases short and J 5 bases short, with 20 bases between. CDR3 length equals 16 residues. CDR3 sequence reads: CASSSPIRTEVETQYF. DNA of the CDR3: TGTGCCAGCAGTTCCCCAATCCGGACAGAAGTGGAGACCCAGTACTTC.

The CDR3 loop is CASSLLQNTDTQYF. CDR3 nucleotides: TGTGCCAGCAGCTTATTACAGAACACAGATACGCAGTATTTT. J is TRBJ2-3 and V is TRBV7-2, with D hard to call. Trimming took off 2 bases at V and 2 bases at J, with 8 bases between the two ends. CDR1 and CDR2 (germline): SGHTA, FQGNSA. This CDR3 has 14 amino acids.

CDR3 coding DNA: TGTGCCAGCAGCCCCTCAAGACTAGCGGGGGGGCGTAAGGAGACCCAGTACTTC. Its translation: CASSPSRLAGGRKETQYF. The rearrangement joins TRBV3-1 to TRBJ2-5; 14 nucleotides align to TRBD2. V dropped 4 bases and J dropped 5; count of bases not matched to a gene: 12. This CDR3 spans 18 amino acids. CDR1 is LGHDT, CDR2 YNNKEL, per germline (reference sequence).

As for this clonotype: A junction boundary mismatches the germline segment, possibly from a read error. This chain links TRBV5-5 with TRBJ1-6, with 8 bases aligning to TRBD1. The CDR3 consists of 16 residues. The V gene's germline CDR1 is SGHKS and CDR2 YYEKEE (reference sequence). The CDR3 coding sequence is TGTGCCAGCAGCTTGTACCCGGGACAGGCAAATTCACACCTCCACTTT. Protein: CASSLYPGQANSHLHF.

This chain links TRBV20-1 with TRBJ2-7; D is undetermined. V was cut by 5 bases and J by 0 bases, with 11 bases left in between. Germline CDR1 reads DFQATT; CDR2 reads SNEGSKA (reference sequence). This CDR3 has 13 residues. As DNA, the CDR3 is TGCAGTGCTGGACCGACTGACTCCTACGAGCAGTACTTC. Residues: CSAGPTDSYEQYF.

Many counts were recorded for this clonotype. The chain combines TRBV4-1 with TRBJ2-7; D is ambiguous. Trimming took 1 base from V and 2 from J, leaving 9 bases between them. CDR3 length: 14 amino acids. Germline CDR1 MGHRA, CDR2 YSYEKL. CDR3 sequence: CASSQVNPTYEQYF. The CDR3 DNA is TGCGCCAGCAGCCAAGTAAATCCTACCTACGAGCAGTACTTC.

Concerning this clonotype itself: A much larger clone sits a single nucleotide away, making a read error possible. This sequence joins TRBV5-1 and TRBJ1-2; D is unresolved. Germline CDR1 is SGHRS and CDR2 is YFSETQ. The length of the CDR3 is 13 residues. CDR3 protein: CASSLDAHQGCTF. The CDR3 nucleotides read TGCGCCAGCAGCTTGGACGCTCATCAAGGCTGCACCTTC. Variable domain in full (rest from reference TRBV5-1 and TRBJ1-2): KAGVTQTPRYLIKTRGQQVTLSCSPISGHRSVSWYQQTPGQGLQFLFEYFSETQRNKGNFPGRFSGRQFSNSRSEMNVSTLELGDSALYLCASSLDAHQGCTFGSGTRLTVV.

The rearrangement links TRBV27 to TRBJ2-7; 11 positions agree with TRBD1. CDR1 and CDR2 (germline): MNHEY, SMNVEV (reference sequence). The CDR3 length is 16 residues. The J segment lost 2 bases and the V segment lost 5 bases, leaving 8 bases of the junction unmatched. CDR3 in amino acids: CASSPIPGQGAYEQYF. CDR3 nucleotides: TGTGCCAGCAGTCCAATACCGGGACAGGGGGCCTACGAGCAGTACTTC.

This clonotype was counted a single time. The genes are TRBV18 and TRBJ2-2; no clear D. The germline V and J ends were trimmed by 4 bases and 7 bases, with 7 bases remaining between them. The CDR3 length is 12 residues. The germline V gene encodes CDR1 KGHSH and CDR2 LQKENI. The CDR3 bases are TGTGCCAGCTCACGAGGTGGCGGGGAGCTGTTTTTT. Amino acid sequence: CASSRGGGELFF.

This chain joins TRBV4-3 and TRBJ1-1; D is undetermined. The V end was cut by 2 bases, the J end by 5 bases, with 12 bases between. This CDR3 is built from 14 residues. Looked up from germline, CDR1 is LGHNA and CDR2 is YSLEER. DNA for the CDR3: TGCGCCAGCAGCCAACATCTCCTCGGGACTGAAGCTTTCTTT. Protein product: CASSQHLLGTEAFF.

This clonotype was picked up a small number of times. The chain has TRBV6-4 and TRBJ1-1, with a weak D call TRBD1 (6 bases). CDR1 and CDR2 from the germline V gene are MRHNA and SNTAGT. The CDR3 runs to 15 residues. Trimming pared 2 bases from V and 6 bases from J, leaving 16 bases between. Written as DNA, the CDR3 is TGTGCCAGCAGTGACAACGGGGGGGCGAGGGCTGAAGCTTTCTTT. Translating gives CASSDNGGARAEAFF.

Notes on this clonotype: A much larger clone differs from this one at a single base, so this may be a read error. V is TRBV18 and J is TRBJ2-2; D not resolved. The germline V gene has CDR1 KGHSH and CDR2 LQKENI. CDR3 length: 12 residues. The CDR3 DNA follows: TGTACCAGCTCACCACAGCCCGGGGAGCTGTTTTTT. This gives the protein CTSSPQPGELFF.

This clonotype is a singleton in its sample. This may be a read error: a much more frequent sequence differs by one nucleotide. This rearrangement joins TRBV7-2 to TRBJ2-1, with D hard to call. The germline V and J ends were trimmed by 5 bases and 0 bases, with 11 bases remaining between them. Germline CDR1 SGHTA, CDR2 FQGNSA. CDR3 length equals 15 residues. CDR3 sequence (DNA): TGTGCCAGCAGCCCTTACCGGATCTCCTACAATGAGCAGTTCTTC. It specifies CASSPYRISYNEQFF.

This chain uses TRBV5-1 with TRBJ2-3; 10 bases agree with TRBD2. Per the germline V gene, CDR1 is SGHRS and CDR2 is YFSETQ. CDR3 size: 15 residues. Trimming removed 3 bases from V and 4 bases from J; junction bases left unmatched: 5. As DNA, the CDR3 is TGCGCCAGCAGCTATAGCGGGGGGAAGGCAGATACGCAGTATTTT. Protein: CASSYSGGKADTQYF.

This clonotype was seen a handful of times. The CDR3 reads CAWDRGNEQFF. Here the CDR3 DNA reads TGTGCCTGGGACAGGGGAAATGAGCAGTTCTTC. V is TRBV30 and J is TRBJ2-1, with 8 nucleotides matching TRBD1. Germline CDR1 is GTSNPN and CDR2 is SVGIG (reference sequence). CDR3 length equals 11 residues. V dropped 5 bases and J dropped 7; count of bases not matched to a gene: 1.

The V gene is TRBV6-5, the J gene TRBJ1-5, with TRBD1 matching over 7 bases. The CDR3 runs 15 residues. Germline CDR1 MNHEY, CDR2 SVGAGI. J gave up 0 bases and V 5 bases, and 4 bases lay outside the gene matches. Written as DNA, the CDR3 is TGTGCCAGCAGTGGGGCAGGGGGTAGCAATCAGCCCCAGCATTTT. It translates to CASSGAGGSNQPQHF.

This clonotype was picked up many times. The chain carries TRBV9 and TRBJ2-7; TRBD1 matches 7 bases. Per the germline V gene, CDR1 is SGDLS and CDR2 is YYNGEE. Trimming at V came to 0 bases and at J to 0 bases, leaving 3 bases not matched to a gene. The CDR3 extends over 15 amino acids. CDR3: CASSVGQGTSYEQYF. The CDR3 DNA reads TGTGCCAGCAGCGTAGGACAGGGCACCTCCTACGAGCAGTACTTC.